A single T cell receptor (beta chain) is shown here with its context. The sample comes from a study of blood T cell repertoires in COVID-19. The method was immunoSEQ multiplex PCR; TCRdb's version includes in-frame clones alone and lacks a portion of them. The top ten hold approximately 1% of the sample, which has 300,000 or so clones, roughly 84% seen once. Sequencing used PBMCs or T cells enriched from blood (not recorded which). The receptor was derived from a woman aged 25 to 39 who had recovered from COVID-19.

The CDR3 region is CASSTGPGYGYTF. The CDR3 DNA reads TGTGCCAGTAGTACCGGTCCGGGGTATGGCTACACCTTC. This chain joins TRBV19 and TRBJ1-2; no definite D call. This CDR3 region has 13 residues. V was shortened by 4 bases and J by 5 bases, with 11 bases between the two germline ends. Germline V gene lookup returns CDR1 LNHDA and CDR2 SQIVND (reference sequence).